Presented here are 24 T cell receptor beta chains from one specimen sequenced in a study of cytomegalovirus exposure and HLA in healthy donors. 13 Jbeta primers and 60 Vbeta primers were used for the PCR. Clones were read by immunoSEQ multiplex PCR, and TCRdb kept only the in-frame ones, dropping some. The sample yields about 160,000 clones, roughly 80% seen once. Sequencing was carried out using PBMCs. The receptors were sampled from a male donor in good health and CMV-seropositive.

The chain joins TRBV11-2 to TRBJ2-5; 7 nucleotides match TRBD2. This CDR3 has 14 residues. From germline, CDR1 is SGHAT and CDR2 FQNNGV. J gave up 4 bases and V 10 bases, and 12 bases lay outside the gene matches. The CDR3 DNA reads TGTGCCACCTCACCCCGCGGGAGAGTAGAGACCCAGTACTTC. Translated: CATSPRGRVETQYF.

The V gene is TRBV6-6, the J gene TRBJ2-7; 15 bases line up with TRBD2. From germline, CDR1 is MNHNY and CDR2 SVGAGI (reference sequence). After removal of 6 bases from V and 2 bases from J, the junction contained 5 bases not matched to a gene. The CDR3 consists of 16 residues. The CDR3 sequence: CASRGTSGRIPYEQYF. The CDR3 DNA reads TGTGCCAGCAGAGGGACTAGCGGGAGGATACCCTACGAGCAGTACTTC.

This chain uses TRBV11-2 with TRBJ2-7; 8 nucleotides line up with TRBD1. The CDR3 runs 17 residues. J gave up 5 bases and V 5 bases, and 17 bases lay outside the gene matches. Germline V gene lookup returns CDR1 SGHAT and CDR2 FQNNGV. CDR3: CASSHPFQRTGIHEQYF. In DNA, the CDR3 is TGTGCCAGCAGCCATCCATTTCAAAGGACAGGGATCCACGAGCAGTACTTC.

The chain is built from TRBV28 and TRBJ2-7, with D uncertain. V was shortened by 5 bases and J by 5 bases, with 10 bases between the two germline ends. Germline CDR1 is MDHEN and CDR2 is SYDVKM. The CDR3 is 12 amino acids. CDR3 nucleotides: TGTGCCAGCAGTCCCTGGAGAAACGAGCAGTACTTC. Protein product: CASSPWRNEQYF.

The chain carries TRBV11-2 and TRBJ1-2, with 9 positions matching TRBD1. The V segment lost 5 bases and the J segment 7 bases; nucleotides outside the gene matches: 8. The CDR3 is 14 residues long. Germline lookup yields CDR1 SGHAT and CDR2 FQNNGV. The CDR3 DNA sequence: TGTGCCAGCAGCCCCTGGGACAGGGCAGGTGGCTACACCTTC. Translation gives CASSPWDRAGGYTF.

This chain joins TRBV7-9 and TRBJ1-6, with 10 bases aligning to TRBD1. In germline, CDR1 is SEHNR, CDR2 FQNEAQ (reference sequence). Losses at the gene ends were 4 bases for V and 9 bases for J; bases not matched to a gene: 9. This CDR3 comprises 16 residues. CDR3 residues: CASSSDRDRGFSPLHF. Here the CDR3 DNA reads TGTGCCAGCAGCTCGGACCGGGACAGGGGATTTTCACCCCTCCACTTT.

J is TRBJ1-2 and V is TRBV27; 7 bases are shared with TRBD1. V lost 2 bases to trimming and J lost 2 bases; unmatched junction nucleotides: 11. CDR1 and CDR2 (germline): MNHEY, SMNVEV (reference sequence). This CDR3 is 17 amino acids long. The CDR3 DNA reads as TGTGCCAGCAGTTTAACCCTGAGACAGGGCTCGAACTATGGCTACACCTTC. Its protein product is CASSLTLRQGSNYGYTF.

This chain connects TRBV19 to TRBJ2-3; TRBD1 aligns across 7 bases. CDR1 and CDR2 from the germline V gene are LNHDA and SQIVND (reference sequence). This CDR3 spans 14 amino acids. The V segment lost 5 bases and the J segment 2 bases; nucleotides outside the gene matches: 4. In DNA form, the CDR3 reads TGTGCCAGTAGTGCGACAGGGTTCACAGATACGCAGTATTTT. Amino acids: CASSATGFTDTQYF. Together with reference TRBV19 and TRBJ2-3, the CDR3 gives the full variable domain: DGGITQSPKYLFRKEGQNVTLSCEQNLNHDAMYWYRQDPGQGLRLIYYSQIVNDFQKGDIAEGYSVSREKKESFPLTVTSAQKNPTAFYLCASSATGFTDTQYFGPGTRLTVL.

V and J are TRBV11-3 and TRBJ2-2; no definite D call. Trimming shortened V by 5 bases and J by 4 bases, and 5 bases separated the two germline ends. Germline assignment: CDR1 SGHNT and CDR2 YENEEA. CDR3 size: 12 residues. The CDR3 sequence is CASSLGTGELFF. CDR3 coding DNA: TGTGCCAGCAGCCTCGGCACCGGGGAGCTGTTTTTT.

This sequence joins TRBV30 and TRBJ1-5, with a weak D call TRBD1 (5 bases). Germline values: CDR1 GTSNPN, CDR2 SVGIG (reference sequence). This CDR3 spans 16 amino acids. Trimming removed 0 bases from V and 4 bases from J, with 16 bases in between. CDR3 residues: CAWSVSQTDENQPQHF. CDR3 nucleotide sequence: TGTGCCTGGAGTGTAAGTCAGACAGATGAAAATCAGCCCCAGCATTTT.

CDR3 sequence: CASMGTSANNEQFF. CDR3 coding DNA: TGTGCCAGCATGGGGACTAGCGCGAACAATGAGCAGTTCTTC. This chain joins TRBV6-6 and TRBJ2-1, with TRBD2 matching 10 bases. V lost 7 bases, J lost 5 bases, and 5 bases stayed unmatched. The CDR3 sequence is 14 residues long. Germline loops: CDR1 MNHNY, CDR2 SVGAGI (reference sequence).

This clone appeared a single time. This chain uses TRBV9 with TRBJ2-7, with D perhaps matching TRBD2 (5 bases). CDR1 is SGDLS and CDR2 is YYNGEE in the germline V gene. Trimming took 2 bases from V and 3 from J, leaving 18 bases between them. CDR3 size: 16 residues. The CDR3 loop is CASSVGELPIIYEQYF. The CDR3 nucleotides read TGTGCCAGCAGCGTCGGGGAGTTACCAATTATCTACGAGCAGTACTTC.

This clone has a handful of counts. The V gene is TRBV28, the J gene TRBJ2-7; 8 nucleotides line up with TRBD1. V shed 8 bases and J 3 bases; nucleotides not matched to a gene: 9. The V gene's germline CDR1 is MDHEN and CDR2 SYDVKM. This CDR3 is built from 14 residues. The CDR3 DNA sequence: TGTGCCAGCGAACAGACAGGGGATAACTACGAGCAGTACTTC. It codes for CASEQTGDNYEQYF.

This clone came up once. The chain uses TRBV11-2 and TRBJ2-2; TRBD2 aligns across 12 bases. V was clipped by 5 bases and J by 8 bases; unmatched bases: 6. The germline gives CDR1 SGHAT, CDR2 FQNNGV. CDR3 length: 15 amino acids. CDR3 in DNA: TGTGCCAGCAGCCCCGGACTAGCGGGGATTGGGGAGCTGTTTTTT. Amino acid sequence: CASSPGLAGIGELFF.

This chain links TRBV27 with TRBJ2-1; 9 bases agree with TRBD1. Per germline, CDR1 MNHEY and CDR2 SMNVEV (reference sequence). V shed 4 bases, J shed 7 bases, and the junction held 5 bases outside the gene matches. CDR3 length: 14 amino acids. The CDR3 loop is CASSSPGQGNEQFF. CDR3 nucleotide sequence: TGTGCCAGCAGTTCTCCGGGACAGGGAAATGAGCAGTTCTTC.

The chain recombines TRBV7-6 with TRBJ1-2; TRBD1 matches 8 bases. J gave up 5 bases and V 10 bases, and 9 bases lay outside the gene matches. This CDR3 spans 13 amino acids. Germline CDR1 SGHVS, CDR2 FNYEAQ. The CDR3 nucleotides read TGTGCCATCCAAGGGACAGGAGTTTATGGCTACACCTTC. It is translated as CAIQGTGVYGYTF.

CDR3 nucleotides: TGCGCCAGCAGCGGGACTAGCGGAAACTCCTACGAGCAGTACTTC. This encodes CASSGTSGNSYEQYF. The rearrangement uses TRBV5-1 and TRBJ2-7; 11 bases align to TRBD2. V trimming: 4 bases; J trimming: 0 bases; junction bases outside the gene matches: 3. Germline CDR1 is SGHRS and CDR2 is YFSETQ. CDR3 size: 15 residues. Variable domain in full (rest from reference TRBV5-1 and TRBJ2-7): KAGVTQTPRYLIKTRGQQVTLSCSPISGHRSVSWYQQTPGQGLQFLFEYFSETQRNKGNFPGRFSGRQFSNSRSEMNVSTLELGDSALYLCASSGTSGNSYEQYFGPGTRLTVT.

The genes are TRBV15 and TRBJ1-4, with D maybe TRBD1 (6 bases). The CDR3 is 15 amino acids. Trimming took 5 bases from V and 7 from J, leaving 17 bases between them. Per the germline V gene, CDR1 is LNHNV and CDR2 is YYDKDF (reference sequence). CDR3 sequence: CATSGDTLSSEKLFF. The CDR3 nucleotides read TGTGCCACCAGCGGGGACACGCTGTCTTCTGAAAAACTGTTTTTT.

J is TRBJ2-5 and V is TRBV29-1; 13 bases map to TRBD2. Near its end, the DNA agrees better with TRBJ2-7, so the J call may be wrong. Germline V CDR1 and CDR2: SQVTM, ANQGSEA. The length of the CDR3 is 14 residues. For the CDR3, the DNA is TGCAGCGCCTTTTCTACTAGCGGGAGGGGCGAGCAGTACTTC. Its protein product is CSAFSTSGRGEQYF.

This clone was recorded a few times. CDR3 loop: CASSPLSSGGYTF. DNA of the CDR3: TGTGCCAGCAGCCCCTTGAGTTCCGGTGGCTACACCTTC. The chain joins TRBV11-2 to TRBJ1-2; D ambiguous. The CDR3 sequence is 13 residues long. V was trimmed by 5 bases and J by 7 bases, leaving 14 bases between them. Germline V gene sequence: CDR1 SGHAT, CDR2 FQNNGV.

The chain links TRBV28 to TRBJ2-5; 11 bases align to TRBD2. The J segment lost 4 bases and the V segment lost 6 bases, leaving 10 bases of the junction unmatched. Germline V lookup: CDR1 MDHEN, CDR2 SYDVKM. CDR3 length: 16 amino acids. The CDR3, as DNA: TGTGCCAGCAGGATGGATAGCGGGAGGGACGGAGAGACCCAGTACTTC. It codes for CASRMDSGRDGETQYF.

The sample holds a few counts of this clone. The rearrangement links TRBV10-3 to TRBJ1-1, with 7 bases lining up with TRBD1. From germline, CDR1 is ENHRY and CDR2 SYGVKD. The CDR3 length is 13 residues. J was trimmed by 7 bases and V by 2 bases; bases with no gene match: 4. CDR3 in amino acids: CAISEKGAGEAFF. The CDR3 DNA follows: TGTGCCATCAGTGAGAAGGGGGCAGGTGAAGCTTTCTTT.

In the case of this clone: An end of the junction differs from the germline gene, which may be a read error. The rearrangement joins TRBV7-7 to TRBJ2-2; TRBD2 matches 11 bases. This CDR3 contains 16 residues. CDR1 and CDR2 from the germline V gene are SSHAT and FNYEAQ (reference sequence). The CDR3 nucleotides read TGTGCTAGCAGCTTAACTAGCGGGAGAGTCACCGGGGAGCTGTTTTTT. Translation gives CASSLTSGRVTGELFF.

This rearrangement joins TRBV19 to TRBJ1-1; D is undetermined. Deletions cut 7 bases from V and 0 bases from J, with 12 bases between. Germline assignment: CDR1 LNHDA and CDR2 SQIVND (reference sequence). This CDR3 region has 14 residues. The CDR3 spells CASKDPGMNTEAFF. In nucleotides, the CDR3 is TGTGCCAGTAAAGACCCGGGGATGAACACTGAAGCTTTCTTT.